The clone carrying this TCR beta chain has just one count. TCRdb's table, derived via immunoSEQ multiplex PCR, lists solely in-frame clones and lacks some. The data contain about 240,000 clones, 65% to 85% of them singletons. The sample belongs to a study of Tregs in tolerant kidney transplant recipients. The CDR3 loop spans 17 amino acids. Looked up from germline, CDR1 is ENHRY and CDR2 is SYGVKD. Trimming removed 10 bases from V and 1 base from J; junction bases left unmatched: 17. The V call is TRBV10-3, the J call TRBJ1-1; 8 positions match TRBD1. Material: CD4+ T cells from blood. The TCR originated in a human donor in good health. The CDR3 region has the DNA TGTGCCACCTCATACCCGAAGACAGGGGCGACGAACACTGAAGCTTTCTTT. It specifies CATSYPKTGATNTEAFF.